This T cell receptor (beta chain) stems from a study of blood T cells in healthy people across ages. The trim removed 6 bases at V and 10 bases at J, leaving 10 bases unmatched. The length of the CDR3 is 16 residues. The germline V gene has CDR1 MNHEY and CDR2 SVGEGT. A J-beta primer mix and a sample-barcoded 5' primer were used in a second PCR of about 6 to 12 cycles. Every cDNA was tagged by a template-switch adaptor with 12 random nucleotides. Each CDR3 protein is one row after TCRdb ran MiXCR on the 5' RACE reads. The repertoire holds approximately 900,000 distinct CDR3 sequences, with about 44% as singletons. Every sample had a minimum of 6.5 million PBMCs isolated. There are many counts of this clonotype.

The source is a man younger than 45 in good health. The sample taken for sequencing was blood. The rearrangement joins TRBV6-2 or TRBV6-3 to TRBJ1-6; 12 bases match TRBD1. The CDR3 DNA is TGTGCCAGCAGCCTCCTCATCGGGACAGGGGGCTCACCCCTCCACTTT. Translated, it gives CASSLLIGTGGSPLHF.